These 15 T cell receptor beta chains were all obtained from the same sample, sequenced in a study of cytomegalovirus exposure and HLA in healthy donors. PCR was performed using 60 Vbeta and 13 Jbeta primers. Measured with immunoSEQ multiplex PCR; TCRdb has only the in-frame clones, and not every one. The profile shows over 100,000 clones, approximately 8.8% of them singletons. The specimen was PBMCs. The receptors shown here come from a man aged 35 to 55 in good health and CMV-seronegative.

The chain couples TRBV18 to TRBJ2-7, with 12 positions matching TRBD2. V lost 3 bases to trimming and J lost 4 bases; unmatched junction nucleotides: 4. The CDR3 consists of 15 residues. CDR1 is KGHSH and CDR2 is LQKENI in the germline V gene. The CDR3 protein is CASSPGLAGNYEQYF. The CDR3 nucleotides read TGTGCCAGCTCACCCGGACTAGCGGGGAATTACGAGCAGTACTTC. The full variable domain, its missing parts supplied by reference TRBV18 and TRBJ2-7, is NAGVMQNPRHLVRRRGQEARLRCSPMKGHSHVYWYRQLPEEGLKFMVYLQKENIIDESGMPKERFSAEFPKEGPSILRIQQVVRGDSAAYFCASSPGLAGNYEQYFGPGTRLTVT.

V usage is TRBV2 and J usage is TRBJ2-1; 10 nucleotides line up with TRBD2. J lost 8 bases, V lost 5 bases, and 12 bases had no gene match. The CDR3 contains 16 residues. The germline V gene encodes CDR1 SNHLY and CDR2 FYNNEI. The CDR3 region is CASSHGLAVGDDEQFF. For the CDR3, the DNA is TGTGCCAGCAGTCACGGACTAGCGGTCGGTGACGATGAGCAGTTCTTC.

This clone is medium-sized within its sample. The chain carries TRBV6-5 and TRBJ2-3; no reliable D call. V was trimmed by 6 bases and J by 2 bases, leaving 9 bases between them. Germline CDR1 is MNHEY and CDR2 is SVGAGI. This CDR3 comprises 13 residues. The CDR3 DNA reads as TGTGCCAGCAGCAACGGTGTCACAGATACGCAGTATTTT. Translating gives CASSNGVTDTQYF.

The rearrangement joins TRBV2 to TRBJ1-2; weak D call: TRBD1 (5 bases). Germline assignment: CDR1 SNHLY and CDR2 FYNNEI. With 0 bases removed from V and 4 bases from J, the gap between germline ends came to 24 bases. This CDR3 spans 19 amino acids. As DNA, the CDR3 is TGTGCCAGCAGTGAAGCGCTTCGTGTTGGGGGGTTGGTAAGCTATGGCTACACCTTC. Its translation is CASSEALRVGGLVSYGYTF.

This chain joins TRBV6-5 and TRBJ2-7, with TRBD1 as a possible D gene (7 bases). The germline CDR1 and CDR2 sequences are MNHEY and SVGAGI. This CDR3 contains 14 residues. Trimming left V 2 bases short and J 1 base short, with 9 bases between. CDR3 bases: TGTGCCAGCAGTTACGCGGGACAGTCCTACGAGCAGTACTTC. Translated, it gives CASSYAGQSYEQYF.

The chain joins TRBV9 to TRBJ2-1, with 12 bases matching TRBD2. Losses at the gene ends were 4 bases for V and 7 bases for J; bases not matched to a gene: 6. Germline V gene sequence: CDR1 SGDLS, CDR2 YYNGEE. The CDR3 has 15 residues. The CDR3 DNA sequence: TGTGCCAGCAGCCCTAGCGGGGGGGCGGGGAATGAGCAGTTCTTC. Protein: CASSPSGGAGNEQFF. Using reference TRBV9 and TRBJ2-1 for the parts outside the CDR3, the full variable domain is DSGVTQTPKHLITATGQRVTLRCSPRSGDLSVYWYQQSLDQGLQFLIQYYNGEERAKGNILERFSAQQFPDLHSELNLSSLELGDSALYFCASSPSGGAGNEQFFGPGTRLTVL.

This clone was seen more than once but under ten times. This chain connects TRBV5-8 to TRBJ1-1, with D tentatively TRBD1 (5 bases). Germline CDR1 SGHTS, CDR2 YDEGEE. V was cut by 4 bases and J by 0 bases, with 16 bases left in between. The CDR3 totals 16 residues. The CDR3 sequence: CASSLPGRGLNTEAFF. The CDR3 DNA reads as TGTGCCAGCAGCCTGCCTGGGCGGGGCTTGAACACTGAAGCTTTCTTT.

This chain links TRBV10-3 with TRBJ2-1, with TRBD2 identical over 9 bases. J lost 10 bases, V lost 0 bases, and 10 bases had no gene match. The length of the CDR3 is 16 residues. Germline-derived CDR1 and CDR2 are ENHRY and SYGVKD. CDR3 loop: CAISESERLAGKEQFF. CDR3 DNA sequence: TGTGCCATCAGTGAGTCAGAGCGGCTAGCGGGGAAAGAGCAGTTCTTC.

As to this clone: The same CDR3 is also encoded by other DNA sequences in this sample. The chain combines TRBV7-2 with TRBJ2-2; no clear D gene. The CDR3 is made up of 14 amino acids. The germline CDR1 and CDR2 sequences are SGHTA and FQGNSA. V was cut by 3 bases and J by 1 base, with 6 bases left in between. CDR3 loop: CASSLSGNTGELFF. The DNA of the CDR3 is TGTGCCAGCAGCTTGTCAGGGAACACCGGGGAGCTGTTTTTT. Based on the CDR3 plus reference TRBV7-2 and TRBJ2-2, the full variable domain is GAGVSQSPSNKVTEKGKDVELRCDPISGHTALYWYRQSLGQGLEFLIYFQGNSAPDKSGLPSDRFSAERTGGSVSTLTIQRTQQEDSAVYLCASSLSGNTGELFFGEGSRLTVL.

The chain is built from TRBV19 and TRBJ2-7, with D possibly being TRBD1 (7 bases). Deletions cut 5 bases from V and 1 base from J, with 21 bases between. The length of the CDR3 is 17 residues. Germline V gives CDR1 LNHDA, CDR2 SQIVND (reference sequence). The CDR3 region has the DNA TGTGCCAGTAGTTACGCACACTCGACAGGGAGGTCCTACGAGCAGTACTTC. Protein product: CASSYAHSTGRSYEQYF.

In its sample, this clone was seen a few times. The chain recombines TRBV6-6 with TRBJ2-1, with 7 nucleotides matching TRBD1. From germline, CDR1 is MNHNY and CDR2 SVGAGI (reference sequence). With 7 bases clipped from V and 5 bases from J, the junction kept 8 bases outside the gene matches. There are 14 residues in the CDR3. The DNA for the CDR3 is TGTGCCAGCACCCTGACAGGGCGGAACAATGAGCAGTTCTTC. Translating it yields CASTLTGRNNEQFF.

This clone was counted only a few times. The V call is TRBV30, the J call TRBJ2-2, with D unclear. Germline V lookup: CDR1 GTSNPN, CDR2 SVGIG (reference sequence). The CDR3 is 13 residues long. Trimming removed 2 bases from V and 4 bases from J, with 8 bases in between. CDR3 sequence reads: CAWSQSPTGELFF. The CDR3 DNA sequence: TGTGCCTGGAGTCAATCCCCCACCGGGGAGCTGTTTTTT.

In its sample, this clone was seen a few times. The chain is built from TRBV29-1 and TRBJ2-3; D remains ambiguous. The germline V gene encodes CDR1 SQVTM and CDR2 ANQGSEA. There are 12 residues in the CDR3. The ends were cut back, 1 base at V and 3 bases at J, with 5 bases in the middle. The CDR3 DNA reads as TGCAGCGTTGAAGTGAGGACAGATACGCAGTATTTT. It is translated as CSVEVRTDTQYF.

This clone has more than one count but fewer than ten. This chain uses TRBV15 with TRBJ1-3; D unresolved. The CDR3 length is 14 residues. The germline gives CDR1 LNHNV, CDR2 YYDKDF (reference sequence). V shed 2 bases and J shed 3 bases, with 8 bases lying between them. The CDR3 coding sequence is TGTGCCACCAGCAGATACGGAGATGGAAACACCATATATTTT. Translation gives CATSRYGDGNTIYF.

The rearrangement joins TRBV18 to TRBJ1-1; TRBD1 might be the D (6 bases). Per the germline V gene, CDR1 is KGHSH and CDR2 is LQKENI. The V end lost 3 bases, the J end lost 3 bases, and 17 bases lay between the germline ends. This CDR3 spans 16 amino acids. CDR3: CASSPQLGGADTEAFF. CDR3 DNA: TGTGCCAGCTCACCCCAGCTCGGGGGGGCGGACACTGAAGCTTTCTTT.